This T cell receptor (beta chain) was sequenced in a study of vaccination and CD4 T cells after COVID-19. Study-level results: Spike mono-reactivity was evident in 304 of the 307 vaccine-specific clones derived from convalescent patients.

An Oncomine TCR Beta short-read assay was used to sequence the DNA from cultured CD4+ T cells. Via MiXCR, TCRdb re-called the PCR reads, giving one row per CDR3 protein. The sample lists more than 1,500 distinct CDR3 sequences, roughly 77% occurring once. Described treatment: approximately 9-day PBMC culture with coronavirus spike peptide pools or control peptides (ViraFEST assay). Concerning this clonotype: Its cognate antigen is unknown.

The CDR3 has 16 residues. Unmatched junction bases numbered 8, after V lost 4 bases and J lost 3 bases. Germline CDR1 reads SEHNR; CDR2 reads FQNEAQ (reference sequence). The clonotype originates from a human donor who had recovered from COVID-19. This rearrangement joins TRBV7-9 to TRBJ1-1, with TRBD1 matching over 10 bases. This sample comprised CD4+ T cells from blood, cultured in vitro, obtained after SARS-CoV-2 vaccination. Here the CDR3 reads CASSSPGQGLDTEAFF. The CDR3 DNA reads TGTGCCAGCAGCTCTCCGGGACAGGGGTTAGACACTGAAGCTTTCTTT.